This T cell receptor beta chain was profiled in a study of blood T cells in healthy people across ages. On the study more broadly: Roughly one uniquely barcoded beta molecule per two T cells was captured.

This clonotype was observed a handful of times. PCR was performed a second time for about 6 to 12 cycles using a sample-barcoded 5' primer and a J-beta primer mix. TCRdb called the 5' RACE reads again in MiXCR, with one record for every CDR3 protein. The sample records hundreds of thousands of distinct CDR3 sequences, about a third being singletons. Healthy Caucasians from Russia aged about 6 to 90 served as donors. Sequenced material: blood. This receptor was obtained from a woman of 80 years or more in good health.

CDR3 DNA sequence: TGTGCCACCAATACGCAGGGATCCGGGGAGCTGTTTTTT. Its protein is CATNTQGSGELFF. The V gene is TRBV10-3, the J gene TRBJ2-2; a possible D gene is TRBD1 (5 bases). The CDR3 is 13 amino acids. Germline CDR1 ENHRY, CDR2 SYGVKD. Trimming stripped 10 bases from V and 6 bases from J, with 15 bases between.